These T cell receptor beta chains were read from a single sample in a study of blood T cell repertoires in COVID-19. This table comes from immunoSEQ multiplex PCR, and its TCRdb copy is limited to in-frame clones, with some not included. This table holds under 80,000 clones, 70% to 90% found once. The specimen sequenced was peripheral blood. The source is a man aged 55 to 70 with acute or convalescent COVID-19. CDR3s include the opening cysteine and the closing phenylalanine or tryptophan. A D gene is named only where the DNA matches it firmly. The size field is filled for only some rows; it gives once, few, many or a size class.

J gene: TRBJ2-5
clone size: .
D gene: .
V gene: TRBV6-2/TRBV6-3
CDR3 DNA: TGTGCCAGCAGTTACTCGAAGGGGCGGACAGACCAAGAGACCCAGTACTTC
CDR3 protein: CASSYSKGRTDQETQYF

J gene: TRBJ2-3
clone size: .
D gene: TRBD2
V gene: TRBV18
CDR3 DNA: TGTGCCAGCTCACCAGTAGCGGGGCTTAGCACAGATACGCAGTATTTT
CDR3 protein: CASSPVAGLSTDTQYF

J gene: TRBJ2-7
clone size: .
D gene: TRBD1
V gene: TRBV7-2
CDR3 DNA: TGTGCCAGCAGCTTAGCGTTTACTGGTGGGACAGGGGGCTACGAGCAGTACTTC
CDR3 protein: CASSLAFTGGTGGYEQYF

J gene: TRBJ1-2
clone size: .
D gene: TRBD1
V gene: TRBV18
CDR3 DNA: TGTGCCAGCTCACCCCCGGGACAGGGGTTCTATGGCTACACCTTC
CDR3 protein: CASSPPGQGFYGYTF

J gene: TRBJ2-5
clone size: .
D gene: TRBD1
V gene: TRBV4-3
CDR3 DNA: TGCGCCAGCAGCCAAGATTGGCAGGGGGTCGAAGAGACCCAGTACTTC
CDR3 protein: CASSQDWQGVEETQYF

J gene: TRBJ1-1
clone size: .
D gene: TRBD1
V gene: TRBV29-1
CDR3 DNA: TGCAGCGCCTGGGACAGGTCCATGAACACTGAAGCTTTCTTT
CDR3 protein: CSAWDRSMNTEAFF

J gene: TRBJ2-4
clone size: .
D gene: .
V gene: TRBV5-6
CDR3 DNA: TGTGCCAGCAGCCGGGTTAGCGGAGGAGGGATAAACATTCAGTACTTC
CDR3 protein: CASSRVSGGGINIQYF

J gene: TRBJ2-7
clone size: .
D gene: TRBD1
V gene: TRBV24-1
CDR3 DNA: TGTGCCACCAGTGATCTGGGGGACAGGGGCATAGACGAGCAGTACTTC
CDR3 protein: CATSDLGDRGIDEQYF

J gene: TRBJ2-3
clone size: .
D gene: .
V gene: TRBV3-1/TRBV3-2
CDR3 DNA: TGTGCCAGCAGCCAGAGGGCCTTCGTATTTAGCACAGATACGCAGTATTTT
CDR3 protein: CASSQRAFVFSTDTQYF

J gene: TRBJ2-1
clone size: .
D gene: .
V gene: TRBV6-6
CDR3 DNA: TGTGCCAGCAATCGGGACTCTACTTTGGGGTCCTACAATGAGCAGTTCTTC
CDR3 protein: CASNRDSTLGSYNEQFF

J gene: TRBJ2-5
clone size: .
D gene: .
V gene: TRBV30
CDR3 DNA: TGTGCCTGGAATCGAGCAGTTAGCTATCAAGAGACCCAGTACTTC
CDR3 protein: CAWNRAVSYQETQYF

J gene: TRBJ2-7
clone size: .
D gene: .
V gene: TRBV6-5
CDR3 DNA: TGTGCCAGCAGTCCCCGCCAGGGGGGAACCTACGAGCAGTACTTC
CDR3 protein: CASSPRQGGTYEQYF

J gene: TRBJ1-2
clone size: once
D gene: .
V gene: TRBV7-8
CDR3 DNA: TGTGCCAGCAGCCCCCGACAGGTCGGGCGCTATGGCTACACCTTC
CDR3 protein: CASSPRQVGRYGYTF

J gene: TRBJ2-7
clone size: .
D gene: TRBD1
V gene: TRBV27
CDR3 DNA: TGTGCCAGCAGCCATAGGGGGACAGGGGTAACAGACGAGCAGTACTTC
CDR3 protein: CASSHRGTGVTDEQYF

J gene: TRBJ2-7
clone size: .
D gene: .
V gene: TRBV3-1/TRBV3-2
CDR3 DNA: TGTGCCAGCAGCCAAGAGGATTCGGGCTCGGGGGAGCAGTACTTC
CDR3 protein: CASSQEDSGSGEQYF

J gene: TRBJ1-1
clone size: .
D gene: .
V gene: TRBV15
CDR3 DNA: TGTGCCACCAGCAGAGATGCGGGCCCCTTCGGGGCTTTCTTT
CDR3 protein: CATSRDAGPFGAFF

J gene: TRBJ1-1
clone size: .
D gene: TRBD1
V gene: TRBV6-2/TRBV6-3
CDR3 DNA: TGTGCCAGCAACCCACAGGGGCCCGGGGTCACTGAAGCTTTCTTT
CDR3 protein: CASNPQGPGVTEAFF

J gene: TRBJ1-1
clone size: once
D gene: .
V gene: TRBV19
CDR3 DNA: TGTGCCAGTGGGGGGATTAGAACTGAAGCTTTCTTT
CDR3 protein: CASGGIRTEAFF

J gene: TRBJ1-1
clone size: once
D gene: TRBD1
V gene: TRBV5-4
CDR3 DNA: TGTGCCAGCAGCTTGCGCAGGGGGTTGAACACTGAAGCTTTCTTT
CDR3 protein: CASSLRRGLNTEAFF

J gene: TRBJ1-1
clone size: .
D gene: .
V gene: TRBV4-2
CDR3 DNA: TGTGCCAGCAGCCTAAGACAGGACTCGGACACTGAAGCTTTCTTT
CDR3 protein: CASSLRQDSDTEAFF

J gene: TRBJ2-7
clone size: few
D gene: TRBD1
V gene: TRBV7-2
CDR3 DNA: TGTGCCAGCAGCTTAGGGACAGGGAAAGTCTACGAGCAGTACTTC
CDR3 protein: CASSLGTGKVYEQYF

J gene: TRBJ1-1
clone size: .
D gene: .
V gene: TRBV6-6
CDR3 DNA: TGTGCCAGCAGTTTTCAGGAATTCTCTGAAGCTTTCTTT
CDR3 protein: CASSFQEFSEAFF

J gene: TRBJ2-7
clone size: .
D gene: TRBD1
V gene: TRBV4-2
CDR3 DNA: TGTGCCAGCAGCCTTCAGGGGGCAGGGGACGAATACGAGCAGTACTTC
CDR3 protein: CASSLQGAGDEYEQYF

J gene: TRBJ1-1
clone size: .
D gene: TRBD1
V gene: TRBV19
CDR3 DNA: TGTGCCAGTAGTACTCTGACAGGGGTCGGCACTGAAGCTTTCTTT
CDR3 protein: CASSTLTGVGTEAFF

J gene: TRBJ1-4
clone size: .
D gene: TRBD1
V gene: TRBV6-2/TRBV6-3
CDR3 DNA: TGTGCCAGCAGTTTTACGGCCTCCGACAGGGCAACTAATGAAAAACTGTTTTTT
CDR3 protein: CASSFTASDRATNEKLFF

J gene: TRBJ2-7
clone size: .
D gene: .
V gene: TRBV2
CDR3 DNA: TGTGCCAGCAGTTGGGACACTAGAGAGCAGTACTTC
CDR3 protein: CASSWDTREQYF

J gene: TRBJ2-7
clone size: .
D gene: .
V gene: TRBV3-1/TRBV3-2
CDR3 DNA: TGTGCCAGCAGCCAAGGTAGCTCCTACGAGCAGTACTTC
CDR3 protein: CASSQGSSYEQYF

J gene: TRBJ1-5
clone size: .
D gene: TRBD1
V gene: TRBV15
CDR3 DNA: TGTGCCACCAGCAGAGAAGCTCCGGGACAGGGAGGCAATCAGCCCCAGCATTTT
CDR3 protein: CATSREAPGQGGNQPQHF

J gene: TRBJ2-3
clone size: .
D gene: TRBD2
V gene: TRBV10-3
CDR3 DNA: TGTGCCATCAGTGAGCCAACTAGCGGGGGGGCCTCGAGCACAGATACGCAGTATTTT
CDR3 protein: CAISEPTSGGASSTDTQYF

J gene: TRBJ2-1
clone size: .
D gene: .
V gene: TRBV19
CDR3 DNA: TGTGCCAGTAGTATGTGGAAGGAGGGGATCGGCGATGAGCAGTTCTTC
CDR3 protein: CASSMWKEGIGDEQFF

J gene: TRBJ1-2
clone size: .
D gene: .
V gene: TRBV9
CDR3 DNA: TGTGCCAGCAGCAGAAGGAGTCGGGGGAACTATGGCTACACCTTC
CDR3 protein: CASSRRSRGNYGYTF

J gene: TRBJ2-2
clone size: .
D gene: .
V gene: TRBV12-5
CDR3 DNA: TGTGCTAGTGGTTTGATCGGGGCGAACACCGGGGAGCTGTTTTTT
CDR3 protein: CASGLIGANTGELFF

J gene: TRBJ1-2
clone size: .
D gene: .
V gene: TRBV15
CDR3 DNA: TGTGCCACCAGCAGAGATATGGGGGCCTATGGCTACACCTTC
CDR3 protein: CATSRDMGAYGYTF

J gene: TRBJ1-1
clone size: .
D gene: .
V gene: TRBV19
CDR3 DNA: TGTGCCAGTAAGTCCCAGGGGAACACTGAAGCTTTCTTT
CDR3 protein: CASKSQGNTEAFF

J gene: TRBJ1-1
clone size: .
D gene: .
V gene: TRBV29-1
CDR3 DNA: TGCAGCGTTGGATCTGGACAGATGAACACTGAAGCTTTCTTT
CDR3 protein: CSVGSGQMNTEAFF

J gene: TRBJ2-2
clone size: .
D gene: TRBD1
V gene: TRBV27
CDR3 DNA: TGTGCCAGCAGTTTAACAGGGGTAGTCACCGGGGAGCTGTTTTTT
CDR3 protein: CASSLTGVVTGELFF

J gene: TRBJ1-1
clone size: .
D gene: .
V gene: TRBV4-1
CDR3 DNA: TGCGCCAGCAGCCCTAGACAGCAACCTGAAGCTTTCTTT
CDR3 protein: CASSPRQQPEAFF

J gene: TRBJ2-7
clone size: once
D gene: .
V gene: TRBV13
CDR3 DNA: TGTGCCAGCAGCCTAATCGGGGAGCAGTACTTC
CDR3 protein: CASSLIGEQYF

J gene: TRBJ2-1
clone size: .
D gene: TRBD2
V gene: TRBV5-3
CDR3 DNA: TGTGCCAGAAGCTGGATTGGGACTAGCGGGGGGGCCCAACAGTTCTTC
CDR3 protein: CARSWIGTSGGAQQFF

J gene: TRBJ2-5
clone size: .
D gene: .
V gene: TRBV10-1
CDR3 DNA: TGCGCCAGCAGTGAGTACCAGGGGGAGACCCAGTACTTC
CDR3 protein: CASSEYQGETQYF

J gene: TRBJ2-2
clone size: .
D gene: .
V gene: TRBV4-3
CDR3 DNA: TGCGCCAGCAGCCAGGCAACGGGACACCTCAGCACCGGGGAGCTGTTTTTT
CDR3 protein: CASSQATGHLSTGELFF